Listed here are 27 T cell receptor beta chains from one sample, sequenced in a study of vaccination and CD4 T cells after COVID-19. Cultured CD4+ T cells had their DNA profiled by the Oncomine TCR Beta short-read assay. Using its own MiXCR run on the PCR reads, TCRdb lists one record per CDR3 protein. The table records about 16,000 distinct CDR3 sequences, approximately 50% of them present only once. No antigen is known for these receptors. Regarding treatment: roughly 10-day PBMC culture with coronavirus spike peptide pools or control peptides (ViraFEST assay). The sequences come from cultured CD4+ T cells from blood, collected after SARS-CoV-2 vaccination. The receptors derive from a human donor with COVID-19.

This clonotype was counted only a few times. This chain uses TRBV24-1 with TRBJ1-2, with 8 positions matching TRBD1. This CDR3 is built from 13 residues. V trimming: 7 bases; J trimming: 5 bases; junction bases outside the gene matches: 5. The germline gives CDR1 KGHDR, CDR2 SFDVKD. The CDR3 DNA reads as TGTGCCACCAGCGAAGACAGGGGTTATGGCTACACCTTC. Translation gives CATSEDRGYGYTF.

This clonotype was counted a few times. The CDR3, as DNA: TGTGCCATCAGAAGACTAGCGGCGAACACAGATACGCAGTATTTT. Translation gives CAIRRLAANTDTQYF. The V gene is TRBV10-3, the J gene TRBJ2-3, with TRBD2 matching 9 bases. Trimming removed 6 bases from V and 2 bases from J; junction bases left unmatched: 6. Germline values: CDR1 ENHRY, CDR2 SYGVKD. The CDR3 extends over 15 amino acids.

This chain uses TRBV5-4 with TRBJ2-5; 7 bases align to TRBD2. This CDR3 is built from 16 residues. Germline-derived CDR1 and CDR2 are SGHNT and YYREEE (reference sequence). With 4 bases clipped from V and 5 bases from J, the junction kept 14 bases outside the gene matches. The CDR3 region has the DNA TGTGCCAGCAGCCCCGGGGGGTCTGCGGTGAGGGAGACCCAGTACTTC. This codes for CASSPGGSAVRETQYF.

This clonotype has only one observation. The CDR3 DNA sequence: TGTGCCAGCAGTGGTCAGGGGCTCGAGCAGTACTTC. Amino acid sequence: CASSGQGLEQYF. The chain is built from TRBV6-2 or TRBV6-3 and TRBJ2-7, with D tentatively TRBD1 (6 bases). Germline CDR1 reads MNHEY; CDR2 reads SVGEGT. This CDR3 region has 12 residues. Between the trimmed V and J ends, which lost 5 bases and 6 bases, there was a span of 11 bases.

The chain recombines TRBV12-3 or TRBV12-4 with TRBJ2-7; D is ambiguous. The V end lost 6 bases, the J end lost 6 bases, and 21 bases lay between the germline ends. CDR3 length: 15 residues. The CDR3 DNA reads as TGTGCCAGCAGCCTCGGTGACCAGGCATCTATCGAGCAGTACTTC. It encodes CASSLGDQASIEQYF.

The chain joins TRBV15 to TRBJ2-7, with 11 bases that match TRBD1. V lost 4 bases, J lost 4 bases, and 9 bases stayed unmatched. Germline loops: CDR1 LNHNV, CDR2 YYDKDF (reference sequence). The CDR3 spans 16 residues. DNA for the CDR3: TGTGCCACCAGCAAGGGGCCCGGGACAGGGGGTTACGAGCAGTACTTC. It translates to CATSKGPGTGGYEQYF. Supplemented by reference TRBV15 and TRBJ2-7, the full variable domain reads DAMVIQNPRYQVTQFGKPVTLSCSQTLNHNVMYWYQQKSSQAPKLLFHYYDKDFNNEADTPDNFQSRRPNTSFCFLDIRSPGLGDTAMYLCATSKGPGTGGYEQYFGPGTRLTVT.

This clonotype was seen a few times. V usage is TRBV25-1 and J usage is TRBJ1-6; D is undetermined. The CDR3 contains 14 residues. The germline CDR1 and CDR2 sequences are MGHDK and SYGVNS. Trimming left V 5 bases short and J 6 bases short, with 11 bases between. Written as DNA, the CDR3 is TGTGCCAGCAGTAATACAGCTACTAATTCACCCCTCCACTTT. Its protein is CASSNTATNSPLHF. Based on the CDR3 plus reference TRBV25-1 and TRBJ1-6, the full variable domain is EADIYQTPRYLVIGTGKKITLECSQTMGHDKMYWYQQDPGMELHLIHYSYGVNSTEKGDLSSESTVSRIRTEHFPLTLESARPSHTSQYLCASSNTATNSPLHFGNGTRLTVT.

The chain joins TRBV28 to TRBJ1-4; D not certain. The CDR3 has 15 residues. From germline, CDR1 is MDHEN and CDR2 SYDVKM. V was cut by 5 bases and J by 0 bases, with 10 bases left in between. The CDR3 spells CASSPWRTTNEKLFF. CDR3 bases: TGTGCCAGCAGTCCCTGGCGAACAACTAATGAAAAACTGTTTTTT.

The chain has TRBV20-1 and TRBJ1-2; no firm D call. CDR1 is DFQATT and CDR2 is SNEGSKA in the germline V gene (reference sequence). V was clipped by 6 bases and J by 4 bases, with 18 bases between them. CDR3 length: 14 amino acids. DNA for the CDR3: TGCAGTGCCCCGACGCAGCAAAGAGGCTATGGCTACACCTTC. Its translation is CSAPTQQRGYGYTF.

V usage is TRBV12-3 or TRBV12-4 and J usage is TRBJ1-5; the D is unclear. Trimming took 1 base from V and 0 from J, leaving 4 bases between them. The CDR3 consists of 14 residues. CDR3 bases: TGTGCCAGCAGTTTAGGGGTTAGCAATCAGCCCCAGCATTTT. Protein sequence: CASSLGVSNQPQHF.

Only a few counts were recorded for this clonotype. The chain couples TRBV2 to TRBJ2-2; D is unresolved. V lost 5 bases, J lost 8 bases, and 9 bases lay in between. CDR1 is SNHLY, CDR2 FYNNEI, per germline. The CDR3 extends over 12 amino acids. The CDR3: CASSPVQGELFF. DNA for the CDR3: TGTGCCAGCAGTCCAGTCCAGGGGGAGCTGTTTTTT.

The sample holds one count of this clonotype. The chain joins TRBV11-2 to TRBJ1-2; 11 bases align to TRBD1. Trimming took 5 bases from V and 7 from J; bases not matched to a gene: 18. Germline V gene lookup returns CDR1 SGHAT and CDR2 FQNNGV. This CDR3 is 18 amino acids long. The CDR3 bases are TGTGCCAGCAGCCACAGGACAGGGGGCGCTGGGGGAGTAGGTGGCTACACCTTC. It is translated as CASSHRTGGAGGVGGYTF. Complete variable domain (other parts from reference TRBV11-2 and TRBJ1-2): EAGVAQSPRYKIIEKRQSVAFWCNPISGHATLYWYQQILGQGPKLLIQFQNNGVVDDSQLPKDRFSAERLKGVDSTLKIQPAKLEDSAVYLCASSHRTGGAGGVGGYTFGSGTRLTVV.

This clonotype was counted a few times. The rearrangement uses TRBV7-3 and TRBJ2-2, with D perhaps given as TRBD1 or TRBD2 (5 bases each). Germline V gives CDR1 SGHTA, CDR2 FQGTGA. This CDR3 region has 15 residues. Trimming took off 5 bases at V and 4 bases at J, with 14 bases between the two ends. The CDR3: CASSPPGASTGELFF. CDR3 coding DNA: TGTGCCAGCAGCCCACCCGGGGCCTCCACCGGGGAGCTGTTTTTT.

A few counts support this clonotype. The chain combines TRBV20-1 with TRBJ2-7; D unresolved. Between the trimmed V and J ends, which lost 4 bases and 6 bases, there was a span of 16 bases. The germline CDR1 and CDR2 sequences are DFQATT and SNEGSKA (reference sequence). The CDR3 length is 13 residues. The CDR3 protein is CSATDRLQVEQYF. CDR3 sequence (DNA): TGCAGTGCTACTGATAGACTTCAGGTCGAGCAGTACTTC.

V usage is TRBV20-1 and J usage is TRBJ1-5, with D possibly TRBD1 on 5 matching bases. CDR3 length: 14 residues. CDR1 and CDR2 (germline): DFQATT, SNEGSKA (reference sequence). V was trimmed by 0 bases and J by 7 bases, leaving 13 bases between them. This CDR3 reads CSARDPTRGQPQHF. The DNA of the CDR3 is TGCAGTGCTAGAGACCCGACCCGGGGCCAGCCCCAGCATTTT.

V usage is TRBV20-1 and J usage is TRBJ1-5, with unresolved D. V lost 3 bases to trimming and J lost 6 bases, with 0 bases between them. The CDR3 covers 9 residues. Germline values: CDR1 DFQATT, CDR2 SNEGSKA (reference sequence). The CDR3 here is CSASQPQHF. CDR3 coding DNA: TGCAGTGCTAGTCAGCCCCAGCATTTT.

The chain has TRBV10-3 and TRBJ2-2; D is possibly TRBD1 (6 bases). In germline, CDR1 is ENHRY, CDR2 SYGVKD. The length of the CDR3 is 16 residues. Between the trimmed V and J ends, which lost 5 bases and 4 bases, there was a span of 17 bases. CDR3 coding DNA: TGTGCCATCAGTAGACAGGTAACAGTATCCACCGGGGAGCTGTTTTTT. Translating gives CAISRQVTVSTGELFF.

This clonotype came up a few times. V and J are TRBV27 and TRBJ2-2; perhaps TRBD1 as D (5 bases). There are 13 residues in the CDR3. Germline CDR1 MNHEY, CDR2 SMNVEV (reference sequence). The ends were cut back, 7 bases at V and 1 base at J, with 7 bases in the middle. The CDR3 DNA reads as TGTGCCAGCAAAGGGGAGAACACCGGGGAGCTGTTTTTT. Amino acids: CASKGENTGELFF.

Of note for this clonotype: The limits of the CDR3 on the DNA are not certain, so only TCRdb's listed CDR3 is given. The CDR3 loop reads CISVPEAPLWTGTNSNQPQHF. The chain couples TRBV7-5 to TRBJ1-5; the table's D call, TRBD1, has no DNA check behind it. TRBV7-5 constitutes a pseudogene. The CDR3 is 21 amino acids long, termini counted.

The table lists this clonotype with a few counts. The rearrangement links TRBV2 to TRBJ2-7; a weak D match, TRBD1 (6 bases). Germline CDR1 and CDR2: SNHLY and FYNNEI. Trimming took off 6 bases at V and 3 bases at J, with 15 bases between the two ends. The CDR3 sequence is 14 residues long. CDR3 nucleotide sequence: TGTGCCAGCAGAGTACGGCAGGGGCTCTACGAGCAGTACTTC. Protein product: CASRVRQGLYEQYF.

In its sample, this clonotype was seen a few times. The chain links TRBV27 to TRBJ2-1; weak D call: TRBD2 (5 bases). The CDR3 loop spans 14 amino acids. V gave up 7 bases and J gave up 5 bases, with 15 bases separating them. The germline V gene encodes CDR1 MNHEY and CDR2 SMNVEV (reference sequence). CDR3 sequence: CASMLGLAHNEQFF. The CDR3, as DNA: TGTGCCAGCATGTTAGGCCTAGCCCACAATGAGCAGTTCTTC.

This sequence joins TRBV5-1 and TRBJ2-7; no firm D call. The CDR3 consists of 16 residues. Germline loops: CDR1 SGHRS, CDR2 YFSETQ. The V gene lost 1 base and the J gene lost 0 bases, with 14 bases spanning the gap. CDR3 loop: CASSLLSPGSSYEQYF. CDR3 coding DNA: TGCGCCAGCAGCTTGCTTTCACCAGGCAGCTCCTACGAGCAGTACTTC.

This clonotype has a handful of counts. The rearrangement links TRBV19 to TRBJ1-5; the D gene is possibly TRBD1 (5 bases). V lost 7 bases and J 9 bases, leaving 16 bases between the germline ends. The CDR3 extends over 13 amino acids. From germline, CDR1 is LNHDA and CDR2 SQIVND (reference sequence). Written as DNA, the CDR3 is TGTGCCAGTACCCGGGACCTAAGTCGGCCCCAGCATTTT. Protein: CASTRDLSRPQHF.

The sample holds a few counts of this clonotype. The CDR3: CASRPDYNSPLHF. CDR3 in DNA: TGTGCCAGCAGACCAGACTATAATTCACCCCTCCACTTT. V is TRBV6-1 and J is TRBJ1-6, with D unresolved. This CDR3 region has 13 residues. V was pared by 6 bases and J by 3 bases, with 6 bases between. Looked up from germline, CDR1 is MNHNS and CDR2 is SASEGT.

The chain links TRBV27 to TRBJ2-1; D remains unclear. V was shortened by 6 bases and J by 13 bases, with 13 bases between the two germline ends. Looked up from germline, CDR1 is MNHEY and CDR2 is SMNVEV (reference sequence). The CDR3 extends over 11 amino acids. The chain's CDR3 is CASSEGLLQFF. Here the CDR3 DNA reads TGTGCCAGCAGCGAAGGCCTGCTCCAGTTCTTC.

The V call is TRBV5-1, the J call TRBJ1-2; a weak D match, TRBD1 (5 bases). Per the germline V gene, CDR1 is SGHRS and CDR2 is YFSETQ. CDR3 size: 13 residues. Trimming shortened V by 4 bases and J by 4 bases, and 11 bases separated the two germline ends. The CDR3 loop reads CASSLQDSYGYTF. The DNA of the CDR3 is TGCGCCAGCAGCCTACAGGATTCCTATGGCTACACCTTC. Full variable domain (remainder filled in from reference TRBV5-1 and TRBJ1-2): KAGVTQTPRYLIKTRGQQVTLSCSPISGHRSVSWYQQTPGQGLQFLFEYFSETQRNKGNFPGRFSGRQFSNSRSEMNVSTLELGDSALYLCASSLQDSYGYTFGSGTRLTVV.

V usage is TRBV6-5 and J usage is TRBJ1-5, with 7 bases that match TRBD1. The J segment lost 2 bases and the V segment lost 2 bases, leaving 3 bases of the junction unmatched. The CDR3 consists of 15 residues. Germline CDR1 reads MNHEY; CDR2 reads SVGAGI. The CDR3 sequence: CASSYTTGRNQPQHF. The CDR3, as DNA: TGTGCCAGCAGTTACACGACAGGGCGCAATCAGCCCCAGCATTTT.